This T cell receptor (beta chain) originates from a study of blood T cell repertoires in COVID-19. Study background: Samples taken during acute and convalescent COVID-19 were collected in the United States, Italy and Spain. T cells, B-cell-depleted T cells, or PBMCs supplied cDNA or gDNA.

This clone was recorded once. The CDR3 runs 13 residues. V shed 7 bases and J 7 bases; nucleotides not matched to a gene: 5. Per germline, CDR1 ENHRY and CDR2 SYGVKD. Using immunoSEQ multiplex PCR, the repertoire was profiled, and TCRdb retains in-frame clones only, with some absent. The sample lists approximately 300,000 clones, approximately 92% occurring once. Enrollment of patients from Seattle took place during active infection, with longitudinal follow-up. The sample was peripheral blood. V usage is TRBV10-3 and J usage is TRBJ2-1; 9 nucleotides align to TRBD2. The receptor's source is a woman aged 30 to 39 with COVID-19, enrolled during active disease. The CDR3 reads CAITPSGKNEQFF. CDR3 sequence (DNA): TGTGCCATCACCCCTAGCGGGAAAAATGAGCAGTTCTTC.